This T cell receptor (beta chain) derives from a study of T-cell reconstitution after alpha-beta-depleted transplantation in children (dated by TCRdb to the mid-2010s). A note on the overall study: The study quantitatively tracked T-cell immune reconstitution after TCRalphabeta/CD19-depleted allogeneic hematopoietic cell transplantation in children using TCR repertoire profiling. Broad study findings and their caveats: Hyperexpanded clone frequencies declined over subsequent months; after one year, T-cell counts and TCRbeta diversity were mostly attributed to newly produced T cells. In some patients, the high TCRbeta diversity seen at day 60 was put down to recipient T cells and intrathymic progenitors that had survived conditioning. About two months after transplant, the apparently early recovery of alphabetaT-cell counts reportedly depended on just several hundred clones that had expanded rapidly and came from non-depleted graft cells.

A remark on this clonotype: Its target antigen remains unknown. Per-nucleotide qualities are absent, and no much larger clonotype sits a single base away.

In the paper's terms, the treatment or condition label means: allogeneic hematopoietic cell transplantation with graft depleted of TCRalphabeta T cells and CD19 B cells. The transplant recipients were children given TCRalphabeta/CD19-depleted allogeneic hematopoietic cell grafts. Reading the germline V gene (reference sequence) gives CDR1 DFQATT and CDR2 SNEGSKA. The CDR3 sequence holds 16 residues, the cysteine and phenylalanine included. Here the CDR3 DNA is all that survives: 48 bases in frame from base 1. Relative to germline, V is 0 bases shorter and J is 4 bases shorter, with 16 bases between their ends. The library came from PCR. Reads for this sample came from an Illumina HiSeq 2500. To normalize quantification of the TCRbeta repertoire, the TCR libraries were built with molecular barcoding that relied on unique molecular identifiers. The public reads were quality trimmed at Q25 with fastp and then assembled into clones with MiXCR by TCRdb, keeping productive beta chains. For every CDR3 protein sequence, its rows merge into one entry that carries the most common genes and DNA. Counted in this sample were around 800,000 distinct CDR3 sequences; roughly 15% of them appeared once. Around 4.5% of the sample comes from the top ten.

Recombination linked TRBV20-1 to TRBJ2-1, with the D gene not clear enough to name. The sample here was PBMCs, mostly from graft donor cells, taken 360 days after TCRalphabeta/CD19-depleted stem cell transplant. The receptor was isolated from a male patient younger than 18 who had a stem cell transplant for acute lymphoblastic leukemia, so the T cells may come from the graft donor. This receptor carries the CDR3 CSARDVTAVNYNEQFF. Here is the DNA: TGCAGTGCTAGAGATGTAACCGCCGTCAATTACAATGAGCAGTTCTTC.